The subject of this entry is one TCR beta chain. Gene names refer to mouse genes. The missing CDR3 end, 1 residue past where the read stops, is filled in from the germline J gene. Noted time point: mouse harvest day 14 after allogeneic transplant. Tail vein injection delivered 10^7 T-cell-depleted bone marrow cells and 10^6 splenic CD5+ T cells. Mice had MHC-mismatched B6 into BALB/c GVHD, sampled day 7 or 14. The data derive from a study of tissue T cells after allogeneic stem cell transplantation. The CDR3 length is 12 residues. The V gene lost 4 bases and the J gene lost 0 bases, with 4 bases spanning the gap. Germline values: CDR1 KGHPV, CDR2 FQNQEV (reference sequence). Sequencing of TCRbeta CDR3 at survey depth gave sequences and template counts. Assay: immunoSEQ multiplex PCR; the TCRdb copy retains only in-frame clones and omits some. The sample includes fewer than 3,000 clones, around 40% of them seen just once.

This chain links TRBV26 with TRBJ2-7, with D unclear. The specimen sequenced was gut tissue. The sequence derives from a female BALB/c mouse given C57BL/6 T cells with graft-versus-host disease after an allogeneic hematopoietic cell transplant. The CDR3 bases that were read are TGTGCCAGCAGTCAGAGCTCCTATGAACAGTAC. This sequence encodes CASSQSSYEQY. The full CDR3 is CASSQSSYEQYF.